These T cell receptor beta chains were read from a single sample in a study of cytomegalovirus exposure and HLA in healthy donors. The assay was immunoSEQ multiplex PCR, and TCRdb's table has in-frame clones only and misses some. Among approximately 180,000 clones listed, under 80% were seen once. The sequenced sample was PBMCs. The receptor set was obtained from a woman between 50 and 59 years old in good health and CMV-seropositive. Both conserved end residues are part of each CDR3. The D gene is left open where the match is weak. Size is omitted from some rows. Given values are once, few, many or a class for expanded clones.

J | D | V | size | CDR3 | DNA
TRBJ1-2 | TRBD1 | TRBV4-1 | once | CASSRGDRGASGYTF | TGCGCCAGCAGCCGAGGGGACAGGGGAGCGTCAGGCTACACCTTC
TRBJ2-3 | - | TRBV2 | - | CASSDRGARTDTQYF | TGTGCCAGCAGTGATCGGGGGGCCCGCACAGATACGCAGTATTTT
TRBJ1-1 | TRBD1 | TRBV9 | - | CASSPTGGRITEAFF | TGTGCCAGCAGCCCCACAGGGGGCCGTATCACTGAAGCTTTCTTT
TRBJ1-1 | - | TRBV30 | - | CAWSVRQDTEAFF | TGTGCCTGGAGTGTACGTCAGGACACTGAAGCTTTCTTT
TRBJ2-2 | TRBD2 | TRBV27 | - | CASSLTPGLPGELFF | TGTGCCAGCAGTTTAACCCCGGGACTACCCGGGGAGCTGTTTTTT
TRBJ2-3 | - | TRBV11-3 | few | CASSLGAVTDTQYF | TGTGCCAGCAGCTTAGGGGCAGTTACAGATACGCAGTATTTT
TRBJ2-3 | - | TRBV5-1 | - | CASSFAGSTDTQYF | TGCGCCAGCAGCTTCGCCGGTAGCACAGATACGCAGTATTTT
TRBJ1-4 | TRBD1 | TRBV6-1 | - | CASRQGGEKLFF | TGTGCCAGTAGACAGGGAGGTGAAAAACTGTTTTTT
TRBJ1-2 | TRBD1 | TRBV27 | - | CASRSTGGVDGYTF | TGTGCCAGCAGATCGACAGGGGGCGTTGATGGCTACACCTTC
TRBJ1-6 | - | TRBV7-8 | - | CASRVDGQGRKPLHF | TGTGCCAGCCGGGTCGACGGGCAGGGGAGAAAACCCCTCCACTTT
TRBJ2-1 | TRBD1 | TRBV9 | - | CASSATGGWNEQFF | TGTGCCAGCAGCGCCACAGGGGGCTGGAATGAGCAGTTCTTC
TRBJ1-1 | - | TRBV29-1 | - | CSVAPRGNTEAFF | TGCAGCGTTGCCCCCAGGGGGAACACTGAAGCTTTCTTT
TRBJ2-2 | TRBD1 | TRBV27 | - | CASSRSGTGLTGELFF | TGTGCCAGCAGTCGCTCCGGGACAGGCCTCACCGGGGAGCTGTTTTTT
TRBJ2-1 | TRBD2 | TRBV5-6 | few | CASSWGGRNNEQFF | TGTGCCAGCAGCTGGGGGGGACGGAACAATGAGCAGTTCTTC
TRBJ2-5 | TRBD2 | TRBV9 | - | CASSPSGGPKTQYF | TGTGCCAGCAGTCCTAGCGGGGGGCCAAAGACCCAGTACTTC
TRBJ2-1 | - | TRBV5-1 | - | CASSLAGSYNEQFF | TGCGCCAGCAGCTTGGCAGGCTCCTACAATGAGCAGTTCTTC
TRBJ2-3 | - | TRBV6-5 | few | CASLGTVRTDTQYF | TGTGCCAGCTTGGGGACTGTGAGGACAGATACGCAGTATTTT
TRBJ1-4 | - | TRBV7-9 | - | CASSFPVGLTNEKLFF | TGTGCCAGCAGCTTCCCGGTGGGGCTAACTAATGAAAAACTGTTTTTT
TRBJ1-1 | TRBD1 | TRBV5-1 | - | CASRPGTGGVNTEAFF | TGCGCCAGCAGGCCCGGGACAGGGGGTGTGAACACTGAAGCTTTCTTT
TRBJ2-1 | - | TRBV7-9 | few | CASSSLAPRSYNEQFF | TGTGCCAGCAGCTCCCTAGCCCCCCGGTCCTACAATGAGCAGTTCTTC
TRBJ2-4 | TRBD2 | TRBV5-4 | once | CASSLGLAGGLNKNIQYF | TGTGCCAGCAGCTTGGGACTAGCGGGGGGTCTTAACAAAAACATTCAGTACTTC
TRBJ1-2 | TRBD1 | TRBV6-1 | - | CASTSGGDAPDGYTF | TGTGCCAGCACCTCAGGGGGCGACGCGCCGGATGGCTACACCTTC
TRBJ1-4 | - | TRBV6-5 | - | CAAGTNNEKLFF | TGTGCCGCCGGGACAAATAATGAAAAACTGTTTTTT
TRBJ2-3 | - | TRBV7-2 | - | CASSSQTSYTQYF | TGTGCCAGCAGCTCCCAGACTAGTTATACGCAGTATTTT
TRBJ2-2 | TRBD1 | TRBV6-5 | - | CASSYRGRGWSGELFF | TGTGCCAGCAGTTACAGGGGGCGAGGGTGGAGCGGGGAGCTGTTTTTT
TRBJ2-3 | - | TRBV5-1 | - | CASSEGSPGADTQYF | TGCGCCAGCAGCGAGGGCTCCCCCGGCGCAGATACGCAGTATTTT
TRBJ2-7 | TRBD2 | TRBV11-1 | few | CASSLATSGAYEQYF | TGTGCCAGCAGCTTAGCGACTAGCGGGGCCTACGAGCAGTACTTC